This TCR beta chain was sequenced during a study of blood T cells in healthy people across ages. Study findings and constraints: Getting older went along with TCR beta diversity per million T cells dropping roughly linearly.

Primed by a sample-barcoded 5' primer and a J-beta primer mix, a second PCR proceeded for about 6 to 12 cycles. TCRdb reanalysed the 5' RACE reads using MiXCR and keeps one entry per CDR3 protein. Of roughly 1.7 million distinct CDR3 sequences detected, 30% to 40% appear once; the ten largest clones hold approximately 11%. Concerning this clonotype: The antigen is undetermined.

The material sequenced was blood. This TCR was sampled from a woman aged 25 to 45 in good health.

In DNA form, the CDR3 reads TGTGCCAGCAGCCCCAGTGGGCTAGCGTCTGGGGCCAACGTCCTGACTTTC. This translates into CASSPSGLASGANVLTF. The rearrangement joins TRBV5-4 to TRBJ2-6; D possibly corresponds to TRBD2 (6 bases). Trimming shortened V by 4 bases and J by 1 base, and 15 bases separated the two germline ends. The CDR3 consists of 17 residues. Germline assignment: CDR1 SGHNT and CDR2 YYREEE (reference sequence). Full variable domain (remainder filled in from reference TRBV5-4 and TRBJ2-6): ETGVTQSPTHLIKTRGQQVTLRCSSQSGHNTVSWYQQALGQGPQFIFQYYREEENGRGNFPPRFSGLQFPNYSSELNVNALELDDSALYLCASSPSGLASGANVLTFGAGSRLTVL.